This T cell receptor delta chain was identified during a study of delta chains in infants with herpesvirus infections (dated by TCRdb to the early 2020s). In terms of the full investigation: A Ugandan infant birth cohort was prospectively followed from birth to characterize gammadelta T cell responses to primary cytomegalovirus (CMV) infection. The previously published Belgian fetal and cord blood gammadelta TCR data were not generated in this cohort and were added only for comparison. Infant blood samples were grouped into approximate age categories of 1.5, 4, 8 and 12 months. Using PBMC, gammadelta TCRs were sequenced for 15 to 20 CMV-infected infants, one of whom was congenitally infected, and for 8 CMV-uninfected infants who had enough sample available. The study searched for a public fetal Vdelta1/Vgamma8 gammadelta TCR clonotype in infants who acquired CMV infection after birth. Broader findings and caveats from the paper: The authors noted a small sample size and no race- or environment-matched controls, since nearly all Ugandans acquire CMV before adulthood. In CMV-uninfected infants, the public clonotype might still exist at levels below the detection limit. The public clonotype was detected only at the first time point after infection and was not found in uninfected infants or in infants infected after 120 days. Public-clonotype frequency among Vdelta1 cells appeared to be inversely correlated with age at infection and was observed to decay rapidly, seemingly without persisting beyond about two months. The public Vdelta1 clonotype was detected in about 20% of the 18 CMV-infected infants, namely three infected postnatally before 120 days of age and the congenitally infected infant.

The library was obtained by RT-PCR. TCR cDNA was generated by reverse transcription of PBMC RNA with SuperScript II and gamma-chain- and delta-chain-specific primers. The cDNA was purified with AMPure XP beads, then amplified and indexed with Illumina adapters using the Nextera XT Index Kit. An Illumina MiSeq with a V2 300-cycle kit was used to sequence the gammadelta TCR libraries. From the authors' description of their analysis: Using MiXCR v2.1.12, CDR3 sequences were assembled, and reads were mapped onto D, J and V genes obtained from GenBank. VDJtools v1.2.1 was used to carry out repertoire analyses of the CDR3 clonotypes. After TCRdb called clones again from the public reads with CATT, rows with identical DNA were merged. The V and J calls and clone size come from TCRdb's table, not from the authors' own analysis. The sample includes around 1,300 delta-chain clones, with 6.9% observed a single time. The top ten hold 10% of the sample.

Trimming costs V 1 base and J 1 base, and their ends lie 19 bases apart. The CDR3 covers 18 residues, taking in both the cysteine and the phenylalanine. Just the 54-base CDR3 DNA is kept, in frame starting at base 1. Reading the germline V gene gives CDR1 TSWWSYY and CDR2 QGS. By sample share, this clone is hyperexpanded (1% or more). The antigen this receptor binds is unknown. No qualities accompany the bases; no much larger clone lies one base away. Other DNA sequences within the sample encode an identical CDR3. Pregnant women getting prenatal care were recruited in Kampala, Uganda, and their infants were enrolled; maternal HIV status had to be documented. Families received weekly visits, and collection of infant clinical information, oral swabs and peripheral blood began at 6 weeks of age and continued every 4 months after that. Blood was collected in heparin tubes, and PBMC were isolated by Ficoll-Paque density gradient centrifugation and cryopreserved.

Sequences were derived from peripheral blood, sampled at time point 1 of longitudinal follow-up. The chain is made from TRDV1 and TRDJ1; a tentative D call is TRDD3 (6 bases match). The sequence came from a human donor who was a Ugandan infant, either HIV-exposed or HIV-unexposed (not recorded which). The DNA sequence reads TGTGCTCTTGGGGAACCGACTACGCCGGGGATCCCCACCGATAAACTCATCTTT. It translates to CALGEPTTPGIPTDKLIF.